The next 30 T cell receptor beta chains were all read from a single sample in a study of cytomegalovirus exposure and HLA in healthy donors. Primers included in the PCR were 60 Vbeta and 13 Jbeta primers. Clones were sequenced by immunoSEQ multiplex PCR, and TCRdb holds only the in-frame ones, with some missing. The sample has about 110,000 clones; 65% to 80% are singletons. Source material: PBMCs. These receptor sequences come from a man aged 25-45 years in good health and CMV-seropositive.

Note on this clone: One junction end does not reproduce the germline sequence, and a read error may be involved. The chain has TRBV7-9 and TRBJ2-7, with 7 bases that match TRBD1. This CDR3 comprises 18 residues. Germline V gene lookup returns CDR1 SEHNR and CDR2 FQNEAQ (reference sequence). The DNA of the CDR3 is TGTTCCAGCAGCTTAGCCTCAGGACAGGTGACTTTCTCCTACGAGCAGTACTTC. Translating gives CSSSLASGQVTFSYEQYF. Full variable domain (remainder filled in from reference TRBV7-9 and TRBJ2-7): DTGVSQNPRHKITKRGQNVTFRCDPISEHNRLYWYRQTLGQGPEFLTYFQNEAQLEKSRLLSDRFSAERPKGSFSTLEIQRTEQGDSAMYLCSSSLASGQVTFSYEQYFGPGTRLTVT.

The V call is TRBV5-6, the J call TRBJ2-7, with a possible D match to TRBD2 (6 bases). The CDR3 has 13 amino acids. Trimming stripped 5 bases from V and 10 bases from J, with 19 bases between. CDR1 and CDR2 from the germline V gene are SGHDT and YYEEEE. For the CDR3, the DNA is TGTGCCAGCAGGTTGCTGGGGTCCGGGGGACAGTACTTC. Amino acid sequence: CASRLLGSGGQYF.

The rearrangement links TRBV6-5 to TRBJ1-1; the match to TRBD1 covers 7 bases. V lost 4 bases to trimming and J lost 7 bases; unmatched junction nucleotides: 12. From germline, CDR1 is MNHEY and CDR2 SVGAGI. The CDR3 length is 15 residues. The CDR3 nucleotides are TGTGCCAGCAGTTCCCAGGGGGGAAGATCTAATGAAGCTTTCTTT. Translation gives CASSSQGGRSNEAFF.

The sample holds one count of this clone. The V call is TRBV4-3, the J call TRBJ1-1; the D is unclear. The germline CDR1 and CDR2 sequences are LGHNA and YSLEER. Trimming cost V 0 bases and J 11 bases, with 16 bases left between them. This CDR3 has 14 amino acids. CDR3 residues: CASSQDRRERGAFF. CDR3 DNA: TGCGCCAGCAGCCAAGATCGCCGTGAGAGAGGTGCTTTCTTT.

The chain carries TRBV5-1 and TRBJ1-2, with 9 bases identical to TRBD1. This CDR3 region has 14 residues. The trim removed 2 bases at V and 8 bases at J, leaving 7 bases unmatched. Germline V CDR1 and CDR2: SGHRS, YFSETQ. DNA of the CDR3: TGCGCCAGCAGCTTACCGGGACAGGGTGCCGGCTACACCTTC. This encodes CASSLPGQGAGYTF.

The chain recombines TRBV30 with TRBJ2-3, with TRBD2 identical over 12 bases. The CDR3 covers 13 residues. Germline-derived CDR1 and CDR2 are GTSNPN and SVGIG (reference sequence). The J segment lost 4 bases and the V segment lost 4 bases, leaving 0 bases of the junction unmatched. The CDR3 nucleotides read TGTGCCTGGACTAGCGGGGGGGCAGATACGCAGTATTTT. Translation: CAWTSGGADTQYF.

This clone has just a few counts. This chain links TRBV6-5 with TRBJ1-5; D is unclear. There are 13 residues in the CDR3. CDR1 is MNHEY and CDR2 is SVGAGI in the germline V gene. V was trimmed by 7 bases and J by 0 bases, leaving 7 bases between them. The CDR3 sequence is CASTGDSNQPQHF. CDR3 nucleotides: TGTGCCAGCACTGGAGATAGCAATCAGCCCCAGCATTTT.

This sequence joins TRBV18 and TRBJ2-4; 8 nucleotides agree with TRBD1. The CDR3 spans 18 residues. The germline V gene encodes CDR1 KGHSH and CDR2 LQKENI. With 5 bases clipped from V and 0 bases from J, the junction kept 12 bases outside the gene matches. CDR3 DNA: TGTGCCAGCTCAGGGACAGGAGGTTATATACTAGCCAAAAACATTCAGTACTTC. This translates into CASSGTGGYILAKNIQYF.

This clone was seen once. The chain carries TRBV4-1 and TRBJ2-3; 10 bases line up with TRBD1. The germline V gene has CDR1 MGHRA and CDR2 YSYEKL. V gave up 6 bases and J gave up 2 bases; unmatched junction bases: 11. CDR3 length: 17 residues. In DNA, the CDR3 is TGCGCCAGCAGTCATACCGGGACAGGGGCTTCCACAGATACGCAGTATTTT. As protein: CASSHTGTGASTDTQYF.

The chain joins TRBV5-4 to TRBJ2-5, with D perhaps TRBD1 (5 bases). V lost 0 bases and J lost 11, with 14 bases in between. Germline lookup yields CDR1 SGHNT and CDR2 YYREEE (reference sequence). The CDR3 has 13 residues. The CDR3 sequence is CASSLDELQEQYF. The CDR3 bases are TGTGCCAGCAGCTTGGACGAGCTACAGGAGCAGTACTTC.

The chain combines TRBV29-1 with TRBJ2-1; no reliable D call. Germline CDR1 SQVTM, CDR2 ANQGSEA. The CDR3 consists of 12 residues. V shed 3 bases and J shed 3 bases, with 6 bases lying between them. The CDR3 loop reads CSVEGIYNEQFF. The CDR3 DNA reads as TGCAGCGTTGAGGGCATCTACAATGAGCAGTTCTTC.

The chain links TRBV9 to TRBJ1-1; 8 bases agree with TRBD1. Trimming took 0 bases from V and 4 from J; bases not matched to a gene: 5. Germline V gives CDR1 SGDLS, CDR2 YYNGEE. This CDR3 spans 15 amino acids. The CDR3 nucleotides read TGTGCCAGCAGCGTAGGCGGCAGGGGGCTCACTGAAGCTTTCTTT. It translates to CASSVGGRGLTEAFF.

The sample holds a few counts of this clone. The chain carries TRBV6-1 and TRBJ1-1, with 7 bases aligning to TRBD1. The CDR3 totals 16 residues. Germline CDR1 and CDR2: MNHNS and SASEGT. Trimming removed 3 bases from V and 4 bases from J; junction bases left unmatched: 11. CDR3 in amino acids: CASSEAPGQRFTEAFF. CDR3 in DNA: TGTGCCAGCAGTGAGGCACCGGGACAGAGGTTCACTGAAGCTTTCTTT.

The chain carries TRBV4-1 and TRBJ1-5; 7 bases fit TRBD1. The germline gives CDR1 MGHRA, CDR2 YSYEKL. The CDR3 has 18 amino acids. V shed 3 bases and J 12 bases; nucleotides not matched to a gene: 23. CDR3 bases: TGCGCCAGCAGCCAGGGGGGTTTAGGGGGCCCGTTTAGATATAGCCAGCATTTT. It translates to CASSQGGLGGPFRYSQHF.

This clone turned up a few times. The CDR3: CASSQERGSSYEQYF. The CDR3 region has the DNA TGTGCCAGCAGCCAAGAGCGGGGGAGCTCCTACGAGCAGTACTTC. The V and J genes are TRBV4-2 and TRBJ2-7, with 7 nucleotides matching TRBD2. Germline assignment: CDR1 LGHNA and CDR2 YNFKEQ. The V segment lost 0 bases and the J segment 0 bases; nucleotides outside the gene matches: 2. The CDR3 runs to 15 residues.

The V and J genes are TRBV5-1 and TRBJ2-1, with D perhaps matching TRBD1 (5 bases). Per the germline V gene, CDR1 is SGHRS and CDR2 is YFSETQ. The length of the CDR3 is 16 residues. V was shortened by 0 bases and J by 4 bases, with 14 bases between the two germline ends. The CDR3: CASSLATAREYNEQFF. CDR3 nucleotides: TGCGCCAGCAGCTTGGCCACAGCCAGGGAATACAATGAGCAGTTCTTC.

V gene TRBV5-4 combines with J gene TRBJ2-3, with D unclear. CDR3 length equals 12 residues. V lost 0 bases, J lost 5 bases, and 4 bases lay in between. Germline V gene lookup returns CDR1 SGHNT and CDR2 YYREEE (reference sequence). The CDR3 region has the DNA TGTGCCAGCAGCTTGGATCGAGATACGCAGTATTTT. It encodes CASSLDRDTQYF.

The chain couples TRBV7-9 to TRBJ2-5, with D tentatively TRBD1 (5 bases). The CDR3 extends over 14 amino acids. The V end lost 2 bases, the J end lost 5 bases, and 12 bases lay between the germline ends. CDR1 is SEHNR, CDR2 FQNEAQ, per germline (reference sequence). The CDR3 sequence: CASSLRQGWETQYF. The CDR3 DNA follows: TGTGCCAGCAGCTTACGGCAGGGCTGGGAGACCCAGTACTTC.

The chain uses TRBV2 and TRBJ1-2; maybe TRBD1 (6 bases). This CDR3 has 14 amino acids. Trimming stripped 6 bases from V and 6 bases from J, with 17 bases between. Germline loops: CDR1 SNHLY, CDR2 FYNNEI. CDR3 loop: CASRPDMGGHGYTF. The CDR3 DNA follows: TGTGCCAGCAGGCCAGACATGGGGGGGCATGGCTACACCTTC.

CDR3 bases: TGTGCCAGCAGCCCTTTCATTTACAGGGGAAATGAGCAGTTCTTC. Translating gives CASSPFIYRGNEQFF. This chain uses TRBV27 with TRBJ2-1; 7 bases match TRBD1. From germline, CDR1 is MNHEY and CDR2 SMNVEV (reference sequence). CDR3 length equals 15 residues. V was clipped by 6 bases and J by 7 bases; unmatched bases: 12.

The chain links TRBV5-1 to TRBJ2-1, with 10 bases that match TRBD1. The germline CDR1 and CDR2 sequences are SGHRS and YFSETQ. The CDR3 extends over 16 amino acids. J was trimmed by 6 bases and V by 4 bases; bases with no gene match: 10. The CDR3 nucleotides read TGCGCCAGCAGCGTCACCGGGACAGGGGTCGGCAATGAGCAGTTCTTC. It yields the protein CASSVTGTGVGNEQFF.

This clone was detected only a few times. V is TRBV25-1 and J is TRBJ1-4, with TRBD1 identical over 7 bases. This CDR3 contains 12 residues. Germline V gene data show CDR1 as MGHDK and CDR2 as SYGVNS. The junction had 5 bases not matched to a gene; V was cut back by 8 bases and J by 8 bases. CDR3 DNA: TGTGCCAGCCGGGGACAGTTCGAAAAACTGTTTTTT. Protein sequence: CASRGQFEKLFF. Variable domain in full (rest from reference TRBV25-1 and TRBJ1-4): EADIYQTPRYLVIGTGKKITLECSQTMGHDKMYWYQQDPGMELHLIHYSYGVNSTEKGDLSSESTVSRIRTEHFPLTLESARPSHTSQYLCASRGQFEKLFFGSGTQLSVL.

This clone has a single count. DNA for the CDR3: TGCGCCAGCAGCATTGGGGGGGCCCAAGAGACCCAGTACTTC. It translates to CASSIGGAQETQYF. V usage is TRBV5-1 and J usage is TRBJ2-5, with D possibly matching TRBD2 (7 bases). Trimming pared 4 bases from V and 1 base from J, leaving 11 bases between. The CDR3 length is 14 residues. CDR1 SGHRS and CDR2 YFSETQ come from the germline V gene.

The chain links TRBV5-1 to TRBJ2-2; a weak D match, TRBD1 (6 bases). This CDR3 is built from 15 residues. Trimming removed 6 bases at V and 3 bases at J, with 15 bases between. The germline CDR1 and CDR2 sequences are SGHRS and YFSETQ. Here the CDR3 reads CASMDRGGDTGELFF. In DNA form, the CDR3 reads TGCGCCAGCATGGACAGAGGAGGCGACACCGGGGAGCTGTTTTTT.

The chain recombines TRBV7-9 with TRBJ2-3; the match to TRBD2 covers 12 bases. CDR1 and CDR2 from the germline V gene are SEHNR and FQNEAQ (reference sequence). This CDR3 has 18 amino acids. V trimming: 4 bases; J trimming: 2 bases; junction bases outside the gene matches: 10. Written as DNA, the CDR3 is TGTGCCAGCAGCTCCCCGGGACTAGCGGGTGATTACACAGATACGCAGTATTTT. This codes for CASSSPGLAGDYTDTQYF. The full variable domain, with the rest looked up from reference TRBV7-9 and TRBJ2-3, is DTGVSQNPRHKITKRGQNVTFRCDPISEHNRLYWYRQTLGQGPEFLTYFQNEAQLEKSRLLSDRFSAERPKGSFSTLEIQRTEQGDSAMYLCASSSPGLAGDYTDTQYFGPGTRLTVL.

The V gene is TRBV7-2, the J gene TRBJ1-2; D not certain. Germline V gives CDR1 SGHTA, CDR2 FQGNSA. There are 12 residues in the CDR3. Trimming took 5 bases from V and 8 from J, leaving 12 bases between them. CDR3 protein: CASSPRLGGYTF. Written as DNA, the CDR3 is TGTGCCAGCAGCCCTCGGCTCGGGGGCTACACCTTC.

The chain has TRBV7-3 and TRBJ2-2; 11 nucleotides agree with TRBD2. This CDR3 has 17 amino acids. Germline V gene lookup returns CDR1 SGHTA and CDR2 FQGTGA. V trimming: 2 bases; J trimming: 7 bases; junction bases outside the gene matches: 9. This CDR3 reads CASSLGVTSGGHGELFF. CDR3 coding DNA: TGTGCCAGCAGCTTAGGAGTAACTAGCGGGGGACACGGGGAGCTGTTTTTT.

CDR3 residues: CASSADPGFLETQYF. CDR3 nucleotides: TGTGCCAGCAGCGCCGATCCAGGGTTTCTAGAGACCCAGTACTTC. The V call is TRBV6-5, the J call TRBJ2-5, with a tentative D call TRBD1 (5 bases). The germline V gene has CDR1 MNHEY and CDR2 SVGAGI. The CDR3 extends over 15 amino acids. The V gene lost 6 bases and the J gene lost 4 bases, with 18 bases spanning the gap.

The chain is built from TRBV7-2 and TRBJ1-1; D is possibly TRBD1 (6 bases). The CDR3 contains 13 residues. Germline lookup yields CDR1 SGHTA and CDR2 FQGNSA. V lost 5 bases to trimming and J lost 9 bases, with 16 bases between them. CDR3 amino acids: CASSLGVTGKAFF. The CDR3, as DNA: TGTGCCAGCAGCCTAGGGGTAACAGGGAAAGCTTTCTTT.

The chain carries TRBV29-1 and TRBJ2-5; 9 nucleotides agree with TRBD1. With 6 bases clipped from V and 4 bases from J, the junction kept 12 bases outside the gene matches. Germline assignment: CDR1 SQVTM and CDR2 ANQGSEA. This CDR3 is built from 15 residues. The CDR3 reads CSVPGTGHLGETQYF. The DNA of the CDR3 is TGCAGCGTCCCCGGGACAGGGCACTTAGGAGAGACCCAGTACTTC.